These T cell receptor beta chains were read from a single sample in a study of T cells in Graves' hyperthyroidism and ophthalmopathy. One entry per CDR3 protein results from TCRdb running MiXCR on the multiplex PCR reads. The table has about 640,000 distinct CDR3 sequences, around 21% seen once. Input material: blood. These receptors were collected from a young man with Graves' ophthalmopathy. Both conserved end residues are part of each CDR3. D genes are given only for firm matches. Size is stated for part of the rows, as once, few or many counts, or as a class when the clone is expanded.

j_gene,v_gene,abundance,d_gene,CDR3aa,CDR3nt
TRBJ2-1,TRBV11-2,many,TRBD2,CASSWSTSGSYNEQFF,TGTGCCAGCAGCTGGTCGACTAGCGGGAGTTACAATGAGCAGTTCTTC
TRBJ2-7,TRBV10-3,NA,TRBD2,CAISESTRGGGSSYEQYF,TGTGCCATCAGTGAGTCTACACGAGGCGGGGGAAGCTCCTACGAGCAGTACTTC
TRBJ2-7,TRBV5-1,NA,TRBD2,CASSLSPGLGSYEQYF,TGCGCCAGCAGCTTGTCCCCGGGACTAGGTTCCTACGAGCAGTACTTC
TRBJ2-3,TRBV11-2,many,NA,CASSSLGTDTQYF,TGTGCCAGCAGCTCCCTGGGCACAGATACGCAGTATTTT
TRBJ2-7,TRBV12-3/TRBV12-4,many,NA,CASSLEGNTYEQYF,TGTGCCAGCAGTTTAGAGGGAAATACCTACGAGCAGTACTTC
TRBJ2-1,TRBV30,many,TRBD2,CAWSRRLAEVKSYNEQFF,TGTGCCTGGAGTCGGAGACTAGCGGAAGTAAAATCCTACAATGAGCAGTTCTTC
TRBJ2-5,TRBV7-9,many,TRBD1,CASSPGQGVFYGETQYF,TGTGCCAGCAGCCCTGGACAGGGGGTCTTCTATGGGGAGACCCAGTACTTC
TRBJ1-4,TRBV9,many,TRBD1,CASSTGGKEKLFF,TGTGCCAGCAGTACAGGGGGAAAGGAAAAACTGTTTTTT
TRBJ1-2,TRBV6-2/TRBV6-3,NA,NA,CATLWGVLNYGYTF,TGTGCCACCCTATGGGGAGTCCTTAACTATGGCTACACCTTC
TRBJ2-1,TRBV20-1,many,TRBD2,CSARGQLASSYNEQFF,TGCAGTGCTAGAGGCCAACTAGCGAGCTCCTACAATGAGCAGTTCTTC
TRBJ2-3,TRBV11-2,many,NA,CALNPLATSTDTQYF,TGTGCCCTCAACCCGCTAGCCACGTCGACAGATACGCAGTATTTT
TRBJ2-1,TRBV6-2/TRBV6-3,NA,NA,CASSYSNSGAPYNEQFF,TGTGCCAGCAGTTACTCGAATTCGGGAGCCCCTTACAATGAGCAGTTCTTC
TRBJ2-7,TRBV5-1,many,NA,CASGVGREQYF,TGCGCCAGCGGAGTGGGACGCGAGCAGTACTTC
TRBJ2-7,TRBV4-1,NA,TRBD1,CASSQDWAGGYEQYF,TGCGCCAGCAGCCAAGATTGGGCAGGGGGTTACGAGCAGTACTTC
TRBJ2-7,TRBV20-1,NA,TRBD2,CSAAGGRNSYEQYF,TGCAGTGCGGCGGGGGGGAGAAACTCCTACGAGCAGTACTTC
TRBJ1-4,TRBV28,few,TRBD1,CATRGRDEKLFF,TGTGCCACGAGGGGGCGTGATGAAAAACTGTTTTTT
TRBJ2-1,TRBV7-8,many,NA,CASSLSHQGYEQFF,TGTGCCAGCAGCTTAAGTCATCAGGGCTATGAGCAGTTCTTC
TRBJ2-3,TRBV15,NA,NA,CATSRDRGGLRSQYF,TGTGCCACCAGCAGAGATAGAGGCGGACTTCGAAGTCAGTATTTT
TRBJ2-1,TRBV18,NA,TRBD1,CASSFPGQGSVGNEQFF,TGTGCCAGCTCATTTCCGGGACAGGGGTCCGTTGGCAATGAGCAGTTCTTC
TRBJ1-1,TRBV28,many,NA,CASSSRDTEAFF,TGTGCCAGCTCAAGTCGGGACACTGAAGCTTTCTTT
TRBJ2-7,TRBV4-2,NA,NA,CASSQEQPLALLYEQYF,TGTGCCAGCAGCCAAGAACAGCCCCTCGCCTTACTGTACGAGCAGTACTTC
TRBJ2-5,TRBV11-2,few,NA,CASSSRGWYQETQYF,TGTGCCAGCAGCTCCCGCGGCTGGTACCAAGAGACCCAGTACTTC
TRBJ2-7,TRBV6-1,NA,TRBD2,CASIKRLAGGKTYEQYF,TGTGCCAGCATCAAGCGACTAGCGGGAGGAAAAACCTACGAGCAGTACTTC
TRBJ1-5,TRBV2,few,TRBD1,CASKADQGARSQPQHF,TGTGCCAGCAAGGCAGACCAGGGGGCGCGAAGTCAGCCCCAGCATTTT
TRBJ2-1,TRBV12-3/TRBV12-4,NA,NA,CASSLFTYNEQFF,TGTGCCAGCAGTTTATTTACCTACAATGAGCAGTTCTTC
TRBJ2-2,TRBV7-2,NA,TRBD2,CASTSGGGRAGELFF,TGTGCCAGCACCTCCGGGGGAGGGCGGGCCGGGGAGCTGTTTTTT
TRBJ1-6,TRBV12-3/TRBV12-4,many,NA,CASSTGLYNSPLHF,TGTGCCAGCAGCACCGGACTGTATAATTCACCCCTCCACTTT
TRBJ2-7,TRBV6-2/TRBV6-3,NA,NA,CASGDSNPLYEQYF,TGTGCCAGCGGAGACAGTAACCCTCTTTACGAGCAGTACTTC
TRBJ2-3,TRBV7-2,many,TRBD1,CASSFGRGQGTDTQYF,TGTGCCAGCAGCTTCGGTAGGGGACAGGGGACAGATACGCAGTATTTT
TRBJ2-7,TRBV20-1,NA,TRBD2,CSARGVSGTYEQYF,TGCAGTGCTAGAGGGGTTAGCGGGACCTACGAGCAGTACTTC
TRBJ2-4,TRBV29-1,few,NA,CSALSNFKNIQYF,TGCAGCGCCCTGAGCAACTTCAAAAACATTCAGTACTTC
TRBJ2-2,TRBV5-1,few,TRBD2,CASRVAGVGTGELFF,TGCGCCAGCAGGGTAGCGGGAGTAGGCACCGGGGAGCTGTTTTTT
TRBJ2-1,TRBV7-3,few,NA,CASSFLEGNEQFF,TGTGCCAGCAGCTTCCTAGAAGGGAATGAGCAGTTCTTC
TRBJ2-7,TRBV28,few,NA,CASIQGLPPYEQYF,TGTGCCAGCATCCAGGGTCTTCCCCCATACGAGCAGTACTTC
TRBJ1-5,TRBV6-1,NA,NA,CASGVNSNQPQHF,TGTGCTAGCGGGGTGAACAGCAATCAGCCCCAGCATTTT
TRBJ2-7,TRBV28,NA,TRBD2,CASNTYSGRLDEQYF,TGTGCCAGCAACACCTATAGCGGGAGATTGGACGAGCAGTACTTC
TRBJ2-2,TRBV29-1,NA,TRBD2,CSVLRTRGGELFF,TGCAGCGTCCTCAGGACTAGAGGCGGGGAGCTGTTTTTT
TRBJ1-1,TRBV20-1,NA,TRBD1,CSAPDRGQGLLDTEAFF,TGCAGTGCTCCTGACAGGGGACAGGGATTGTTGGACACTGAAGCTTTCTTT
TRBJ2-7,TRBV11-2,many,NA,CASSFSQDRGYEQYF,TGTGCCAGCAGCTTCAGTCAGGACAGAGGTTACGAGCAGTACTTC
TRBJ2-1,TRBV7-3,few,TRBD2,CASSASGGSYNEQFF,TGTGCCAGCAGCGCGTCGGGGGGTTCCTACAATGAGCAGTTCTTC
TRBJ2-1,TRBV27,few,NA,CASRGARDLGHEQFF,TGTGCCAGCAGGGGGGCACGGGACTTGGGACATGAGCAGTTCTTC
TRBJ2-7,TRBV19,many,NA,CASSIGHSTYEQYF,TGTGCCAGTAGTATAGGACACAGCACCTACGAGCAGTACTTC
TRBJ2-1,TRBV18,NA,NA,CASSPRPAESSYNEQFF,TGTGCCAGCTCACCCCGGCCAGCTGAGAGCTCCTACAATGAGCAGTTCTTC
TRBJ2-3,TRBV13,NA,NA,CASRSQLQDYTDTQYF,TGTGCCAGCAGATCCCAACTCCAAGATTACACAGATACGCAGTATTTT
TRBJ2-1,TRBV7-9,few,TRBD2,CASSALAVGFF,TGTGCCAGCAGCGCCCTAGCGGTGGGGTTCTTC
TRBJ2-6,TRBV6-5,NA,NA,CASSYITSTGKFSGANVLTF,TGTGCCAGCAGTTACATAACTTCGACAGGAAAATTCTCTGGGGCCAACGTCCTGACTTTC
TRBJ1-6,TRBV5-1,few,TRBD1,CASSSGQGSSPLHF,TGCGCCAGCAGCTCCGGACAGGGGAGTTCACCCCTCCACTTT
TRBJ2-7,TRBV11-2,many,NA,CASSLHGGTYEQYF,TGTGCCAGCAGCCTACACGGGGGCACCTACGAGCAGTACTTC
TRBJ2-5,TRBV4-1,NA,TRBD1,CASSQASGQGILQETQYF,TGCGCCAGCAGCCAAGCCAGCGGACAGGGAATACTCCAAGAGACCCAGTACTTC
TRBJ2-2,TRBV19,NA,TRBD1,CASTLRTGGPFSTGELFF,TGTGCCAGTACCCTGCGGACAGGGGGACCCTTTTCCACCGGGGAGCTGTTTTTT
TRBJ2-4,TRBV7-9,few,NA,CASSLGEIGANIQYF,TGTGCCAGCAGCTTAGGAGAGATAGGGGCAAACATTCAGTACTTC
TRBJ2-7,TRBV4-2,few,TRBD2,CASSQDLPGTSGSEQYF,TGTGCCAGCAGCCAAGATTTGCCCGGGACTAGCGGTTCCGAGCAGTACTTC
TRBJ2-1,TRBV20-1,NA,TRBD1,CSAPRRDRGHNEQFF,TGCAGTGCCCCTCGCCGGGACAGGGGGCATAATGAGCAGTTCTTC
TRBJ2-7,TRBV28,many,NA,CASSPLEFKSYEQYF,TGTGCCAGCAGTCCCCTGGAATTTAAATCCTACGAGCAGTACTTC
TRBJ2-7,TRBV7-2,few,NA,CASSLAWTEKDEQYF,TGTGCCAGCAGCTTAGCGTGGACAGAGAAGGACGAGCAGTACTTC
TRBJ2-6,TRBV14,NA,NA,CASSPTRGAISGANVLTF,TGTGCCAGCAGCCCTACAAGGGGCGCCATCTCTGGGGCCAACGTCCTGACTTTC
TRBJ2-7,TRBV11-2,many,NA,CASSPMDLMDEQYF,TGTGCCAGCAGCCCCATGGACCTAATGGACGAGCAGTACTTC
TRBJ2-5,TRBV2,many,NA,CASSGRVQETQYF,TGTGCCAGCAGCGGTCGGGTTCAAGAGACCCAGTACTTC
TRBJ1-1,TRBV19,NA,TRBD1,CASSKQGAMNTEAFF,TGTGCCAGTAGTAAACAGGGGGCCATGAACACTGAAGCTTTCTTT
TRBJ2-7,TRBV15,few,NA,CATSKGQPPSEQYF,TGTGCCACCAGCAAAGGACAGCCCCCCTCCGAGCAGTACTTC